One T cell receptor beta chain is described in this entry. This CDR3 is 14 amino acids long. Trimming left V 6 bases short and J 1 base short, with 14 bases between. The germline V gene encodes CDR1 DFQATT and CDR2 SNEGSKA (reference sequence). Amplification of TCR beta CDR3 regions used RNA as the template. The TCR CDR3 was amplified in a first-round RT-PCR using the HTBI primer set. Using its own MiXCR run on the multiplex PCR reads, TCRdb lists one record per CDR3 protein. The sample consists of 50,000 to 60,000 distinct CDR3 sequences, roughly 50% of them appearing once. The entry originates in a study of T cells in Graves' hyperthyroidism and ophthalmopathy. Ophthalmopathy cases scored 3 or more on the Clinical Activity Score and 4 or more on NOSPECS grade, with duration below 3 months. Diagnoses were established using clinical symptoms, serum thyroxine and TRAb, thyroid ultrasound and orbital computed tomography.

Sequencing input: blood. The TCR originated in a woman aged 50 to 65 with Graves' ophthalmopathy. The genes are TRBV20-1 and TRBJ2-3; D not resolved. The CDR3 spells CSATTGWGTDTQYF. CDR3 DNA: TGCAGTGCCACCACCGGCTGGGGCACAGATACGCAGTATTTT.